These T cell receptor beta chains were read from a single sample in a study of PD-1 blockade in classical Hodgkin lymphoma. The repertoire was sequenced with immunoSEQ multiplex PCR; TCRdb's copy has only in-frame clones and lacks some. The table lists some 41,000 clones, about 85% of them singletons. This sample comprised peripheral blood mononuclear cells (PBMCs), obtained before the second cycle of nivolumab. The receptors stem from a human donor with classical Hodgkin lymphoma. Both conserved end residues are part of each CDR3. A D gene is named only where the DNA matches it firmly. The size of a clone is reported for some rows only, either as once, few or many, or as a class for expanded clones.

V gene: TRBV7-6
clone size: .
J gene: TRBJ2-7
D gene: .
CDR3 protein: CASSGQLAEQYF
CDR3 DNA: TGTGCCAGCAGCGGACAGTTAGCCGAGCAGTACTTC

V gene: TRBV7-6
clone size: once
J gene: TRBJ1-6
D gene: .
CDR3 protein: CASSSEGTNSPLHF
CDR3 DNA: TGTGCCAGCAGCTCCGAGGGTACCAATTCACCCCTCCACTTT

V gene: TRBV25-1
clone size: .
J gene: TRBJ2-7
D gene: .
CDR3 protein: CASSLGGPLAEQYF
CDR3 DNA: TGTGCCAGCAGCCTGGGGGGCCCCTTGGCCGAGCAGTACTTC

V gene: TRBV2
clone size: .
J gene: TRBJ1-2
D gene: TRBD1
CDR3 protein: CASRGTGGDYGYTF
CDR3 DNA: TGTGCCAGCAGGGGGACAGGGGGCGACTATGGCTACACCTTC

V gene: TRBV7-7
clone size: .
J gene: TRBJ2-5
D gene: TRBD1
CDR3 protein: CASSQTGLGETQYF
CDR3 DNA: TGTGCTAGCAGCCAGACAGGGTTGGGGGAGACCCAGTACTTC

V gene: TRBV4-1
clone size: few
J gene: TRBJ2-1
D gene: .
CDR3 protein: CASSQAYEQFF
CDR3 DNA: TGCGCCAGCAGCCAAGCGTATGAGCAGTTCTTC

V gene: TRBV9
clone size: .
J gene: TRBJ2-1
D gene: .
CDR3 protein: CASTSYRDTSSYNEQFF
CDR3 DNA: TGTGCCAGCACGTCGTACCGGGACACGAGCTCCTACAATGAGCAGTTCTTC

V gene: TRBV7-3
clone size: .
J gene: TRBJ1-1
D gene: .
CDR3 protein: CASSPDMNTEAFF
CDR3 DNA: TGTGCCAGCAGCCCGGATATGAACACTGAAGCTTTCTTT

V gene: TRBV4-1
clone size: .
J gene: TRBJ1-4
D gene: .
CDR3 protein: CASSPRRVKDEKLFF
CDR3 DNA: TGCGCCAGCAGCCCCAGAAGGGTTAAGGATGAAAAACTGTTTTTT

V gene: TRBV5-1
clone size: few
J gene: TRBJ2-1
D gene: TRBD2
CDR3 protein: CASKPSGTSMGGEQFF
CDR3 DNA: TGCGCCAGCAAACCCTCCGGGACTAGCATGGGGGGAGAGCAGTTCTTC

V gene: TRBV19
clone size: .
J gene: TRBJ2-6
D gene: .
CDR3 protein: CATKSGAGANVLTF
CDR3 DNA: TGTGCCACCAAATCGGGAGCTGGGGCCAACGTCCTGACTTTC

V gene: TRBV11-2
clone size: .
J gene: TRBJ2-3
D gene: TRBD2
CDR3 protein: CASSYLAGVWTDTQYF
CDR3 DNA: TGTGCCAGCAGCTATTTAGCGGGAGTCTGGACAGATACGCAGTATTTT

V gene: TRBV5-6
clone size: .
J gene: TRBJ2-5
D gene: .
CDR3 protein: CASSLASAGRQETQYF
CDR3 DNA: TGTGCCAGCAGCTTGGCCTCGGCGGGGAGACAAGAGACCCAGTACTTC

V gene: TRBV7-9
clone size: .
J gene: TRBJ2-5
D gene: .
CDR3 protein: CASMGVVLETQYF
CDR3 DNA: TGTGCCAGCATGGGAGTAGTCCTGGAGACCCAGTACTTC

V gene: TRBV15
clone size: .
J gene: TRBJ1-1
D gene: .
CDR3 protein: CATSSRGVWTEAFF
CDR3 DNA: TGTGCCACCAGCTCTAGGGGAGTTTGGACTGAAGCTTTCTTT

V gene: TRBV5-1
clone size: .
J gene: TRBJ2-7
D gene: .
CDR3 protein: CASSPVTGYEQYF
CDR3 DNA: TGCGCCAGCAGCCCCGTTACAGGCTACGAGCAGTACTTC

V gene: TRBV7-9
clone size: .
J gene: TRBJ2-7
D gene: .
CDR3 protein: CASSLVESSLSIEQYF
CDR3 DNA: TGTGCCAGCAGCTTAGTGGAGTCCTCCCTCAGTATCGAGCAGTACTTC

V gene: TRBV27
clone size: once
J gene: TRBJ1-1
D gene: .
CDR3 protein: CASSLSMGRGTEAFF
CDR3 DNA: TGTGCCAGCAGTTTATCGATGGGAAGAGGCACTGAAGCTTTCTTT

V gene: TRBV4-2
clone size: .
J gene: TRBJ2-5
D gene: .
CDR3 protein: CASSSLGETQYF
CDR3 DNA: TGTGCCAGCAGCTCCTTGGGGGAGACCCAGTACTTC

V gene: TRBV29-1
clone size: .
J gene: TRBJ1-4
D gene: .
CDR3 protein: CSAQGWGANEKLFF
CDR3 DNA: TGCAGCGCCCAGGGGTGGGGTGCTAATGAAAAACTGTTTTTT

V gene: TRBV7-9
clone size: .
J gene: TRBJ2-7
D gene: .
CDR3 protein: CASSRGSSYEQYF
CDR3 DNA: TGTGCCAGCAGCCGCGGAAGCTCCTACGAGCAGTACTTC

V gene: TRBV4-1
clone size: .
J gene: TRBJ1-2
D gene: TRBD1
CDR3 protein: CASSQVGRAGGHYGYTF
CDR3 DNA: TGCGCCAGCAGCCAAGTTGGAAGGGCAGGGGGTCACTATGGCTACACCTTC

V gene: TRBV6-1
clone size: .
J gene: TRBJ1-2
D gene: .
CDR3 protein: CASKRWGNYGYTF
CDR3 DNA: TGTGCCAGCAAACGGTGGGGGAACTATGGCTACACCTTC

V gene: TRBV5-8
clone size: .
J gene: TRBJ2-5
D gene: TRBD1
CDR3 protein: CASSFGRGLLETQYF
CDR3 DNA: TGTGCCAGCAGCTTTGGCAGGGGGCTTCTAGAGACCCAGTACTTC

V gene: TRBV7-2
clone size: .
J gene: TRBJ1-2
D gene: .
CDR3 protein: CASSLVLNGHDYGYTF
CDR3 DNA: TGTGCCAGCAGCTTAGTACTAAACGGACACGACTATGGCTACACCTTC

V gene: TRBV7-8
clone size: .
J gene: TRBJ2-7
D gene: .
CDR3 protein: CASSSRGVLTSYEQYF
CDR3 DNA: TGTGCCAGCAGCTCACGAGGGGTTCTGACCTCCTACGAGCAGTACTTC

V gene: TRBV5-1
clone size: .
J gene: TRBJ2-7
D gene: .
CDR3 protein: CASSSTDVSSYEQYF
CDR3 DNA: TGCGCCAGCAGCAGTACAGACGTTAGCTCCTACGAGCAGTACTTC

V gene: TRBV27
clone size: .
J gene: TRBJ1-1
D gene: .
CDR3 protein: CATSRFGNTEAFF
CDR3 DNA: TGTGCCACCAGCCGGTTTGGGAACACTGAAGCTTTCTTT

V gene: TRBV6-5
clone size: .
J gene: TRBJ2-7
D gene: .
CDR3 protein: CASRYSPSAEQYF
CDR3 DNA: TGTGCCAGCAGGTATAGCCCGTCGGCCGAGCAGTACTTC

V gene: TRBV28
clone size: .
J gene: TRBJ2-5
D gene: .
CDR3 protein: CASSSGPTQETQYF
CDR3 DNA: TGTGCCAGCAGTTCGGGACCGACCCAAGAGACCCAGTACTTC

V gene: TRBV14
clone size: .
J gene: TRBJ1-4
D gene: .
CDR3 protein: CASSQAGGGEKLFF
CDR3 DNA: TGTGCCAGCAGCCAGGCCGGCGGGGGAGAAAAACTGTTTTTT

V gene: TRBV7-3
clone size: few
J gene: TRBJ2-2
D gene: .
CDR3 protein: CASSQTGGITGELFF
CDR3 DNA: TGTGCCAGCAGCCAAACCGGAGGAATTACCGGGGAGCTGTTTTTT

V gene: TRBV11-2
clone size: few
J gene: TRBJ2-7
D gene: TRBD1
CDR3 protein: CASSWADRGFYEQYF
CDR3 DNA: TGTGCCAGCAGCTGGGCGGACAGGGGCTTCTACGAGCAGTACTTC

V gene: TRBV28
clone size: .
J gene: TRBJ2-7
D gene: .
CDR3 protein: CASREENYYEQYF
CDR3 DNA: TGTGCCAGCAGGGAGGAGAACTACTACGAGCAGTACTTC

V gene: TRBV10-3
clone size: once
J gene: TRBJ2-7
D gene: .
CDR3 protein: CAIGANSGYEQYF
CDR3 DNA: TGTGCCATCGGGGCTAACTCGGGTTACGAGCAGTACTTC

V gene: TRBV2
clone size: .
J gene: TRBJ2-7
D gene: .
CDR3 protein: CASRGTWNNYEQYF
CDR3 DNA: TGTGCCAGCAGGGGGACCTGGAACAACTACGAGCAGTACTTC

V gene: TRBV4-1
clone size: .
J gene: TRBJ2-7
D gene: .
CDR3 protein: CASSPEDTGRPYEQYF
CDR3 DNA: TGCGCCAGCAGCCCCGAAGACACAGGGCGCCCCTACGAGCAGTACTTC

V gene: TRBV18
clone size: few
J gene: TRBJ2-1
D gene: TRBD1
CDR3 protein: CASSPVRGQGGNEQFF
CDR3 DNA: TGTGCCAGCTCACCAGTTCGCGGACAGGGGGGCAATGAGCAGTTCTTC

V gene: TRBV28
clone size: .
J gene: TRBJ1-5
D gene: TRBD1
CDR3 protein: CASSLMTGNQPQHF
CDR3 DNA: TGTGCCAGCAGTCTAATGACAGGGAATCAGCCCCAGCATTTT

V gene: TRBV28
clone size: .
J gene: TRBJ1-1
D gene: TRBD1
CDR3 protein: CASSDRVEFTEAFF
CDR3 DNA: TGTGCCAGCAGTGACAGGGTGGAGTTCACTGAAGCTTTCTTT

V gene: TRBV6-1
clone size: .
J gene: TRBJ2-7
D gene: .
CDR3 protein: CASRAWAYEQYF
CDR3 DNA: TGTGCCAGCAGGGCGTGGGCCTACGAGCAGTACTTC

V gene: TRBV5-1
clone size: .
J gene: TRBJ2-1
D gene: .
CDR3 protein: CASSLAGSSYNEQFF
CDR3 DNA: TGCGCCAGCAGCTTGGCTGGGAGCTCCTACAATGAGCAGTTCTTC

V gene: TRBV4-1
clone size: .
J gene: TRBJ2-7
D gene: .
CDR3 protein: CASSQSEYEQYF
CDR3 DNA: TGCGCCAGCAGCCAGTCGGAGTACGAGCAGTACTTC

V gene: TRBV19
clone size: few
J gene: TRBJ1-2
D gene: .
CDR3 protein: CASSLGTYGYTF
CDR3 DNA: TGTGCCAGTAGTTTGGGGACCTATGGCTACACCTTC

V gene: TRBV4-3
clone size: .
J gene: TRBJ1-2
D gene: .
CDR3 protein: CASSQANSFSNYGYTF
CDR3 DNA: TGCGCCAGCAGCCAAGCGAATTCATTTTCTAACTATGGCTACACCTTC

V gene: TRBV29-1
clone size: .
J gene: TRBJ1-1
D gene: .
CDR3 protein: CSVEVRQPYEAFF
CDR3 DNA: TGCAGCGTTGAGGTCCGGCAGCCCTATGAAGCTTTCTTT

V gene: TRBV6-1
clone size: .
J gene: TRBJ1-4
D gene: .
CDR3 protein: CASSERGNEKLFF
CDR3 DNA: TGTGCCAGCAGTGAAAGGGGCAATGAAAAACTGTTTTTT

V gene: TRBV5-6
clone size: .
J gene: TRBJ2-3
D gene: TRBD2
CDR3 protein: CASRAGGPGSPQYF
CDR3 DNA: TGTGCCAGCAGAGCGGGGGGGCCAGGCTCTCCGCAGTATTTT

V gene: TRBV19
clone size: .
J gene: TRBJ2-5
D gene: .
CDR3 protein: CASSIRGETQYF
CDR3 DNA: TGTGCCAGTAGTATTCGGGGGGAGACCCAGTACTTC

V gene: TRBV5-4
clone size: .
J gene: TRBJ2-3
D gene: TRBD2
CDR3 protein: CASSLSLAGGPTTDTQYF
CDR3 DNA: TGTGCCAGCAGCTTATCACTAGCGGGAGGGCCGACCACAGATACGCAGTATTTT

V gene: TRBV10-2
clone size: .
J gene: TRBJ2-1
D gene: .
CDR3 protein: CASSEGVGSYNEQFF
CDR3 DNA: TGCGCCAGCAGTGAGGGGGTAGGCTCCTACAATGAGCAGTTCTTC

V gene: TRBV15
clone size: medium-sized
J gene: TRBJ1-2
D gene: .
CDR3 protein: CATREGLANYGYTF
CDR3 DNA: TGTGCCACCAGGGAGGGGCTAGCTAACTATGGCTACACCTTC

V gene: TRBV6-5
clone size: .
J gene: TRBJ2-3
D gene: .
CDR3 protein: CASSPTGTDTQYF
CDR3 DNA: TGTGCCAGCAGTCCTACTGGCACAGATACGCAGTATTTT

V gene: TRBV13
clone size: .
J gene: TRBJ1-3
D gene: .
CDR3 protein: CASSSPGGNTIYF
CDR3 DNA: TGTGCCAGCAGCTCCCCTGGAGGAAACACCATATATTTT

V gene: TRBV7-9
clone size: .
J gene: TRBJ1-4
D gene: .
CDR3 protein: CASSRLGEKLFF
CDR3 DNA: TGTGCCAGCAGCCGCCTGGGTGAAAAACTGTTTTTT

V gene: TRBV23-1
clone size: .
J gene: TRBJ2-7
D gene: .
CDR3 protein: CASSQASGRYPEGYEQYF
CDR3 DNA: TGCGCCAGCAGTCAGGCGTCCGGACGGTATCCCGAAGGCTACGAGCAGTACTTC

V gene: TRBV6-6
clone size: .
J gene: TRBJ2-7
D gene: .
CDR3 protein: CATLADNSIPYEQYF
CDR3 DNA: TGTGCCACTCTCGCGGACAACTCAATCCCCTACGAGCAGTACTTC

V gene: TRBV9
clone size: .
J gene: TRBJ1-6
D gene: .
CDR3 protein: CASSVGPGQTSNSPLHF
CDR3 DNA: TGTGCCAGCAGCGTCGGCCCCGGACAGACTAGTAATTCACCCCTCCACTTT

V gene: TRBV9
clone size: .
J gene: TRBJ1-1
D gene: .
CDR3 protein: CASSVGHPNTEAFF
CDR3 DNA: TGTGCCAGCAGCGTAGGACACCCGAACACTGAAGCTTTCTTT

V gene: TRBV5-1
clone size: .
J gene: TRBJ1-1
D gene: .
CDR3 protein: CAGSAGTPMNTEAFF
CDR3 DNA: TGCGCCGGCAGCGCCGGGACACCTATGAACACTGAAGCTTTCTTT